The clone carrying this TCR beta chain was recorded at least ten times. This CDR3 spans 14 amino acids. The V gene's germline CDR1 is SGHTA and CDR2 FQGNSA. V was pared by 9 bases and J by 3 bases, with 10 bases of the junction left unmatched. The beta constant-region primer was an equimolar mix of two oligonucleotides covering TRBC1 and TRBC2. TCRdb re-called the UMI-ligation and nested PCR reads with MiXCR, one entry per CDR3 protein. This table has 84,000 or so distinct CDR3 sequences, 6% to 7.5% appearing once. The sample belongs to a study of naive and memory T cell subsets. CD4 T cells were positively selected, then CD8 T cells from the CD4-negative fraction.

The sequence derives from a human donor in good health. V is TRBV7-2 and J is TRBJ2-7, with TRBD1 matching 8 bases. The sequencing sample was made of central memory CD4+ T cells from blood. The CDR3 coding sequence is TGTGCCAGTAAGATAGGGACAGGCCGCTACGAGCAGTACTTC. It specifies CASKIGTGRYEQYF.